This T cell receptor beta chain derives from a study of blood T cell repertoires in COVID-19. At the level of the study: Samples of COVID-19 (acute and convalescent) were obtained from the United States, Italy and Spain. T cells, B-cell-depleted T cells, or PBMCs supplied cDNA or gDNA.

The V and J ends lost 3 bases and 6 bases, in that order; junction bases with no gene match: 7. CDR1 is LNHNV, CDR2 YYDKDF, per germline (reference sequence). The CDR3 spans 15 residues. Some clones are missing from TCRdb's copy, which holds only in-frame ones; the method was immunoSEQ multiplex PCR. The repertoire holds 50,000 to 70,000 clones, with just over 85% as singletons. The chain is built from TRBV15 and TRBJ2-1; 8 bases align to TRBD1. Sequencing was done on a sample of peripheral blood. The source is a man aged 45-65 years with active COVID-19. CDR3 bases: TGTGCCACCAGCAGGACCGCACAGGGGGGCAATGAGCAGTTCTTC. Translating it yields CATSRTAQGGNEQFF.